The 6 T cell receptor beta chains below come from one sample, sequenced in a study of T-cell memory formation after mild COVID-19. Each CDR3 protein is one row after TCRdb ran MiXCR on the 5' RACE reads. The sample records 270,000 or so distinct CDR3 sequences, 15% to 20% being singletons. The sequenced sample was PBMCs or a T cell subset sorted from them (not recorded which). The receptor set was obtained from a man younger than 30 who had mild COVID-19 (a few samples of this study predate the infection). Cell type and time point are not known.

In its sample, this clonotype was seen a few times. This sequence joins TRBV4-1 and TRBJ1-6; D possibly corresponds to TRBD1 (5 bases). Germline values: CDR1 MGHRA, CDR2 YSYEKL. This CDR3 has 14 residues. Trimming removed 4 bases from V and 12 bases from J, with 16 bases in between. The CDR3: CASSRPGTFEPLHF. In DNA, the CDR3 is TGCGCCAGCAGCCGCCCGGGGACTTTCGAACCCCTCCACTTT.

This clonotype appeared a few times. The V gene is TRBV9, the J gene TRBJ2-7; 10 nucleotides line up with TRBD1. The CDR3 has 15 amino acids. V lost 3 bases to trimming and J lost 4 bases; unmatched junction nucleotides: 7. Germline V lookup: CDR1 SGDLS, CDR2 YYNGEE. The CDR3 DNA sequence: TGTGCCAGCAGCGCCGGGACAGGGGTTCGATACGAGCAGTACGTC. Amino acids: CASSAGTGVRYEQYV.

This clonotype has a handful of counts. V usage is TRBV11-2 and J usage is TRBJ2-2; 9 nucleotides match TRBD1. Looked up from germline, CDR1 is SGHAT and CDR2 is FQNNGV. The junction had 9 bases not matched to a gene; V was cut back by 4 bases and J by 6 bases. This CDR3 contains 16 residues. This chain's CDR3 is CASSWPRDREAGELFF. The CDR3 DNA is TGTGCCAGCAGCTGGCCCCGGGACAGGGAAGCCGGGGAGCTGTTTTTT.

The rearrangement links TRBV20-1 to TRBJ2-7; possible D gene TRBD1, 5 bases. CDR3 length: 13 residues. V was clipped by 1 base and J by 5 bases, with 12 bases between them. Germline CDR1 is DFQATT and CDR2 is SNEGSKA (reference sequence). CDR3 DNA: TGCAGTGCTAGAGCTGCTCAGGGCGACGAGCAGTACTTC. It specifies CSARAAQGDEQYF.

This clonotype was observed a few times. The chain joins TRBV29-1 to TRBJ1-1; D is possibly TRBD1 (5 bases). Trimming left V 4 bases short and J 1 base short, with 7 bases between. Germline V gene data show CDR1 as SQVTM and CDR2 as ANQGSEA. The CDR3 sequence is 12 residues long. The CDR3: CSVAGSNTEAFF. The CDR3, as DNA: TGCAGCGTTGCAGGGTCGAACACTGAAGCTTTCTTT.

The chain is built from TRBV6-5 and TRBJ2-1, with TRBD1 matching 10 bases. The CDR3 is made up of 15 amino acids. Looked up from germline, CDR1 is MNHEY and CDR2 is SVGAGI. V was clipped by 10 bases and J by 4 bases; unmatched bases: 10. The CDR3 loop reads CATLTGTGVYNEQFF. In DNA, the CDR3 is TGTGCCACCTTGACCGGGACAGGGGTTTACAATGAGCAGTTCTTC.